This T cell receptor beta chain was sequenced for a study of T cell responses to AZD1222 COVID-19 vaccine. Findings and caveats of the study: The CD4 TCRs associated with vaccination extended across spike and predominated at 160-218 and 743-854.

This clone has only one observation. What it binds is unknown. Profiling relied on immunoSEQ multiplex PCR, and the TCRdb table lists in-frame clones only, not all of them. The table lists about 98,000 clones, 85% to 90% of them singletons, with 10% in the top ten. The V end was cut by 0 bases, the J end by 0 bases, with 9 bases between. The CDR3 is 15 amino acids. Germline V gene lookup returns CDR1 SGDLS and CDR2 YYNGEE. Sequenced here: peripheral blood, sampled on day 0 of MenACWY control vaccination. J is TRBJ1-2 and V is TRBV9; D possibly corresponds to TRBD1 (5 bases). The receptor comes from an adult in good health. CDR3 region: CASSVAGGANYGYTF. The CDR3 DNA is TGTGCCAGCAGCGTAGCCGGGGGAGCTAACTATGGCTACACCTTC.